The clone carrying this T cell receptor (beta chain) was detected many times. Its matching antigen is unknown. Amplification of TCR beta CDR3 regions was performed using RNA transcripts as template. With the HTBI primer set, the TCR CDR3 went through a first round of RT-PCR. Via MiXCR, TCRdb re-called the multiplex PCR reads, giving one row per CDR3 protein. The table lists approximately 640,000 distinct CDR3 sequences, 15% to 20% of them singletons, with around a sixth in the top ten. Germline loops: CDR1 SNHLY, CDR2 FYNNEI. Between the trimmed V and J ends, which lost 5 bases and 8 bases, there was a span of 9 bases. The CDR3 spans 12 residues. Calling Graves' hyperthyroidism stable meant ophthalmopathy did not progress within 18 months. Patients were aged 18 to 65, had disease duration under 2 months, and had newly diagnosed hyperthyroidism. Patients were excluded because of uncontrolled infection, other autoimmune disease, pregnancy or lactation.

The record originates from a study of T cells in Graves' hyperthyroidism and ophthalmopathy. Points from the study as a whole: The model's output predicted ophthalmopathy at a median of about 6.5 months prior to onset.

The chain recombines TRBV2 with TRBJ1-4; D is unresolved. The sequenced sample consisted of blood. This clonotype was sampled from a man aged 45-60 years with Graves' hyperthyroidism. In DNA, the CDR3 is TGTGCCAGCAGTCGGCTCATCGAAAAACTGTTTTTT. It is translated as CASSRLIEKLFF.